These 32 T cell receptor beta chains share one sample of origin, sequenced in a study of shared clonotypes between healthy human individuals. The repertoire was sequenced with immunoSEQ multiplex PCR; TCRdb's copy has only in-frame clones and lacks some. The repertoire holds approximately 2,300,000 clones, with around 90% as singletons. The specimen was naive CD4+ T cells from PBMCs. Subset reported: CD45RA+ positively selected. Every receptor here comes from a man between 18 and 35 years old in good health. Some clones in this sample may be carry-over from other donors' samples.

The chain has TRBV27 and TRBJ1-2, with D maybe TRBD1 (5 bases). Trimming removed 6 bases at V and 8 bases at J, with 16 bases between. This CDR3 spans 13 amino acids. Germline V gives CDR1 MNHEY, CDR2 SMNVEV (reference sequence). The CDR3 sequence: CASRPAGYRGYTF. Written as DNA, the CDR3 is TGTGCCAGCAGGCCGGCAGGGTATCGAGGCTACACCTTC.

The chain couples TRBV4-3 to TRBJ1-3; D might be TRBD1 (6 bases). Trimming stripped 0 bases from V and 4 bases from J, with 13 bases between. Germline V gene sequence: CDR1 LGHNA, CDR2 YSLEER. CDR3 length: 16 amino acids. The CDR3 spells CASSQEGGDTGNTIYF. Here the CDR3 DNA reads TGCGCCAGCAGCCAAGAAGGGGGGGACACCGGAAACACCATATATTTT.

This clone turned up a few times. The chain uses TRBV4-1 and TRBJ2-1; 10 bases fit TRBD2. The V gene end was trimmed by 0 bases and the J gene end by 3 bases; junction bases not matched to a gene: 5. This CDR3 has 17 residues. From germline, CDR1 is MGHRA and CDR2 YSYEKL. As DNA, the CDR3 is TGCGCCAGCAGCCAAGAGGAGGCTAGCGGGAGCTACAATGAGCAGTTCTTC. Amino acid sequence: CASSQEEASGSYNEQFF.

V is TRBV10-3 and J is TRBJ1-2; D is undetermined. The germline CDR1 and CDR2 sequences are ENHRY and SYGVKD. The V and J ends lost 3 bases and 0 bases respectively, with 11 bases between them. The CDR3 runs 15 residues. The CDR3 coding sequence is TGTGCCATCAGTGATCCAGTAAGGGCTAACTATGGCTACACCTTC. It encodes CAISDPVRANYGYTF.

There are a few counts of this clone. Other DNA variants within this sample encode the same CDR3. The chain has TRBV2 and TRBJ2-7; D is ambiguous. Trimming took 7 bases from V and 4 from J, leaving 8 bases between them. CDR1 is SNHLY and CDR2 is FYNNEI in the germline V gene. CDR3 length: 11 residues. The CDR3 DNA sequence: TGTGCCAGCACCGTCGGTTACGAGCAGTACTTC. Translating it yields CASTVGYEQYF.

The chain uses TRBV21-1 and TRBJ1-2. TRBV21-1 is tagged as a pseudogene. This CDR3 has 11 amino acids. The CDR3 protein is CASTPPRGYTF. The CDR3 DNA sequence: TGTGCCAGCACCCCCCCTCGTGGCTACACCTTC.

The genes are TRBV12-1 and TRBJ1-2. TRBV12-1 is a pseudogene. There are 14 residues in the CDR3. The CDR3 loop is CASRPAGESYGYTF. The CDR3 DNA reads as TGTGCCAGCAGGCCCGCCGGGGAGAGCTATGGCTACACCTTC.

This clone has just one count. V is TRBV5-1 and J is TRBJ2-3, with TRBD2 matching 8 bases. Looked up from germline, CDR1 is SGHRS and CDR2 is YFSETQ. This CDR3 has 15 amino acids. V dropped 7 bases and J dropped 1; count of bases not matched to a gene: 8. The CDR3 is CASRRTGGGTDTQYF. The CDR3 region has the DNA TGCGCCAGCCGGAGGACGGGAGGGGGCACAGATACGCAGTATTTT.

Comments on this clone: Within the sample, other DNA sequences also encode this same CDR3. The CDR3 DNA sequence: TGCGCCAGCAGCTCTCGGGGCGGTCCCTACGAGCAGTACTTC. This translates into CASSSRGGPYEQYF. V gene TRBV5-1 combines with J gene TRBJ2-7; D assignment may be TRBD1 or TRBD2 (5 bases each). This CDR3 comprises 14 residues. V lost 3 bases and J lost 2, with 12 bases in between. The germline CDR1 and CDR2 sequences are SGHRS and YFSETQ. The entire variable domain, with the rest obtained from reference TRBV5-1 and TRBJ2-7, is as follows: KAGVTQTPRYLIKTRGQQVTLSCSPISGHRSVSWYQQTPGQGLQFLFEYFSETQRNKGNFPGRFSGRQFSNSRSEMNVSTLELGDSALYLCASSSRGGPYEQYFGPGTRLTVT.

This chain connects TRBV5-1 to TRBJ2-5; 10 bases agree with TRBD1. This CDR3 has 17 amino acids. V was clipped by 3 bases and J by 2 bases; unmatched bases: 10. Per the germline V gene, CDR1 is SGHRS and CDR2 is YFSETQ. CDR3 coding DNA: TGCGCCAGCAGCTCCGGAGCGAGACAGGGGGCGCAAGAGACCCAGTACTTC. Translated, it gives CASSSGARQGAQETQYF.

The V gene is TRBV28, the J gene TRBJ2-2; 8 positions agree with TRBD2. The CDR3 is 14 residues long. J gave up 7 bases and V 1 base, and 2 bases lay outside the gene matches. Germline CDR1 reads MDHEN; CDR2 reads SYDVKM. The CDR3: CASSLYGGVGELFF. In DNA form, the CDR3 reads TGTGCCAGCAGTTTATACGGGGGGGTCGGGGAGCTGTTTTTT. The variable domain in full, with the rest retrieved from reference TRBV28 and TRBJ2-2, is DVKVTQSSRYLVKRTGEKVFLECVQDMDHENMFWYRQDPGLGLRLIYFSYDVKMKEKGDIPEGYSVSREKKERFSLILESASTNQTSMYLCASSLYGGVGELFFGEGSRLTVL.

This chain joins TRBV28 and TRBJ2-7; D unclear. In germline, CDR1 is MDHEN, CDR2 SYDVKM. The CDR3 is made up of 14 amino acids. The V gene lost 2 bases and the J gene lost 3 bases, with 11 bases spanning the gap. CDR3 bases: TGTGCCAGCAGTTTAACCTACCTACGCTACGAGCAGTACTTC. Protein sequence: CASSLTYLRYEQYF.

The rearrangement joins TRBV19 to TRBJ2-7, with D possibly being TRBD1 (5 bases). The length of the CDR3 is 17 residues. The V and J ends lost 0 bases and 6 bases respectively, with 21 bases between them. CDR1 is LNHDA, CDR2 SQIVND, per germline (reference sequence). CDR3 amino acids: CASSIDSGHLRMGEQYF. Written as DNA, the CDR3 is TGTGCCAGTAGTATAGATTCCGGACACCTCAGGATGGGCGAGCAGTACTTC.

The rearrangement joins TRBV5-1 to TRBJ1-4, with D possibly TRBD1 on 6 matching bases. Germline CDR1 and CDR2: SGHRS and YFSETQ. The ends were cut back, 0 bases at V and 4 bases at J, with 16 bases in the middle. The CDR3 is 17 amino acids. Here the CDR3 reads CASSLALATGSNEKLFF. The CDR3 DNA sequence: TGCGCCAGCAGCTTGGCCTTAGCGACAGGCAGTAATGAAAAACTGTTTTTT. Supplemented by reference TRBV5-1 and TRBJ1-4, the full variable domain reads KAGVTQTPRYLIKTRGQQVTLSCSPISGHRSVSWYQQTPGQGLQFLFEYFSETQRNKGNFPGRFSGRQFSNSRSEMNVSTLELGDSALYLCASSLALATGSNEKLFFGSGTQLSVL.

The genes are TRBV4-2 and TRBJ2-1; the D gene is possibly TRBD1 (6 bases). The CDR3 loop spans 17 amino acids. The V end was cut by 3 bases, the J end by 0 bases, with 15 bases between. The germline gives CDR1 LGHNA, CDR2 YNFKEQ. The CDR3 sequence: CASSHFSTGSSYNEQFF. The CDR3 DNA sequence: TGTGCCAGCAGCCATTTCAGTACAGGGAGCTCCTACAATGAGCAGTTCTTC.

With regard to this clone: This sample includes further DNA sequences coding for the same CDR3. The V and J genes are TRBV5-1 and TRBJ2-1; 14 bases align to TRBD2. This CDR3 has 16 amino acids. Germline lookup yields CDR1 SGHRS and CDR2 YFSETQ. The ends lost 3 bases at V and 6 bases at J; junction bases unmatched: 5. CDR3 region: CASSSTGTSGSNEQFF. The DNA for the CDR3 is TGCGCCAGCAGCTCAACCGGGACTAGCGGGAGCAATGAGCAGTTCTTC.

This chain connects TRBV2 to TRBJ2-2; TRBD2 might be the D (5 bases). The ends were cut back, 4 bases at V and 5 bases at J, with 14 bases in the middle. Germline V gene lookup returns CDR1 SNHLY and CDR2 FYNNEI. The CDR3 is 15 residues long. Here the CDR3 DNA reads TGTGCCAGCAGTGTTGATTCTCGGGGAACCGGGGAGCTGTTTTTT. Protein sequence: CASSVDSRGTGELFF.

The chain couples TRBV28 to TRBJ2-7; a possible D gene is TRBD2 (7 bases). This CDR3 spans 15 amino acids. Trimming cost V 3 bases and J 2 bases, with 14 bases left between them. Per the germline V gene, CDR1 is MDHEN and CDR2 is SYDVKM. CDR3 residues: CASSLAGARTYEQYF. The CDR3 DNA reads as TGTGCCAGCAGTTTGGCGGGGGCGAGAACCTACGAGCAGTACTTC.

V and J are TRBV28 and TRBJ2-1; TRBD1 or TRBD2 may be the D gene (5 bases each). The CDR3 covers 12 residues. Germline CDR1 is MDHEN and CDR2 is SYDVKM. Between the trimmed V and J ends, which lost 10 bases and 16 bases, there was a span of 23 bases. DNA of the CDR3: TGTGCCACCACTACCCTTTGGGGGTTAGGATTCTTC. Translating gives CATTTLWGLGFF.

This rearrangement joins TRBV28 to TRBJ2-7; 7 nucleotides agree with TRBD1. J gave up 2 bases and V 7 bases, and 11 bases lay outside the gene matches. Germline V gene data show CDR1 as MDHEN and CDR2 as SYDVKM. The CDR3 runs 15 residues. CDR3: CASTLQPGQTYEQYF. The DNA of the CDR3 is TGTGCCAGCACCCTACAACCGGGACAGACCTACGAGCAGTACTTC. The full variable domain, rest sourced from reference TRBV28 and TRBJ2-7, is DVKVTQSSRYLVKRTGEKVFLECVQDMDHENMFWYRQDPGLGLRLIYFSYDVKMKEKGDIPEGYSVSREKKERFSLILESASTNQTSMYLCASTLQPGQTYEQYFGPGTRLTVT.

This clone was seen a few times. The chain has TRBV5-1 and TRBJ1-1; D is ambiguous. Germline V gene sequence: CDR1 SGHRS, CDR2 YFSETQ. The V end was cut by 3 bases, the J end by 5 bases, with 14 bases between. This CDR3 is built from 14 residues. This chain's CDR3 is CASSSYRGSTEAFF. CDR3 DNA: TGCGCCAGCAGCTCCTACAGAGGATCGACTGAAGCTTTCTTT. Looking up the rest from reference TRBV5-1 and TRBJ1-1 gives the full variable domain: KAGVTQTPRYLIKTRGQQVTLSCSPISGHRSVSWYQQTPGQGLQFLFEYFSETQRNKGNFPGRFSGRQFSNSRSEMNVSTLELGDSALYLCASSSYRGSTEAFFGQGTRLTVV.

The chain joins TRBV28 to TRBJ2-2, with 12 bases identical to TRBD2. Trimming removed 6 bases from V and 5 bases from J; junction bases left unmatched: 7. The CDR3 spans 16 residues. The V gene's germline CDR1 is MDHEN and CDR2 SYDVKM. The CDR3 reads CASRYSGTSGTGELFF. The CDR3 DNA is TGTGCCAGCAGGTACTCCGGGACTAGCGGGACCGGGGAGCTGTTTTTT.

The chain is built from TRBV6-6 and TRBJ2-4, with 9 bases identical to TRBD2. V lost 7 bases and J lost 7; bases outside the gene matches: 8. Germline V gene sequence: CDR1 MNHNY, CDR2 SVGAGI (reference sequence). The CDR3 totals 14 residues. The CDR3 is CASTMRGGENIQYF. The DNA of the CDR3 is TGTGCCAGCACCATGCGGGGGGGCGAGAACATTCAGTACTTC.

The V call is TRBV18, the J call TRBJ1-4; D not resolved. Germline V CDR1 and CDR2: KGHSH, LQKENI. Trimming removed 6 bases at V and 5 bases at J, with 25 bases between. The CDR3 has 18 residues. This CDR3 is CASSRGSVTSRPNEKLFF. Here the CDR3 DNA reads TGTGCCAGCTCCCGCGGCTCAGTTACCAGCCGGCCGAATGAAAAACTGTTTTTT.

This clone was observed a few times. The CDR3 DNA reads as TGTGCCAGCAGCTCTCGAGAGGGGGATGGCTACACCTTC. Protein sequence: CASSSREGDGYTF. The V gene is TRBV4-2, the J gene TRBJ1-2, with D tentatively TRBD1 (6 bases). Germline V lookup: CDR1 LGHNA, CDR2 YNFKEQ. Trimming stripped 5 bases from V and 6 bases from J, with 13 bases between. This CDR3 spans 13 amino acids.

In DNA, the CDR3 is TGCGCCAGCAGCTTGTCCGACGGACAGGGTTCCTACGAGCAGTACTTC. It translates to CASSLSDGQGSYEQYF. The V and J genes are TRBV5-1 and TRBJ2-7, with 8 bases fitting TRBD1. J gave up 1 base and V 1 base, and 7 bases lay outside the gene matches. The CDR3 spans 16 residues. CDR1 and CDR2 from the germline V gene are SGHRS and YFSETQ.

This clone came up a few times. The chain is built from TRBV13 and TRBJ1-3; weak D call: TRBD1 (5 bases). Germline assignment: CDR1 PRHDT and CDR2 FYEKMQ (reference sequence). Deletions cut 11 bases from V and 0 bases from J, with 14 bases between. The CDR3 loop spans 14 amino acids. The CDR3 DNA reads TGTGCCGCGGGCAGGGATACCTCTGGAAACACCATATATTTT. Its translation: CAAGRDTSGNTIYF.

This clone appeared a single time. CDR3 DNA: TGTGCCAGCAGCGTAGACGGACAGGGGTTGCCTGGAAACACCATATATTTT. Protein product: CASSVDGQGLPGNTIYF. The rearrangement links TRBV9 to TRBJ1-3; TRBD1 matches 9 bases. Germline CDR1 reads SGDLS; CDR2 reads YYNGEE. The junction had 6 bases not matched to a gene; V was cut back by 0 bases and J by 2 bases. The CDR3 totals 17 residues. Using reference TRBV9 and TRBJ1-3 for the parts outside the CDR3, the full variable domain is DSGVTQTPKHLITATGQRVTLRCSPRSGDLSVYWYQQSLDQGLQFLIQYYNGEERAKGNILERFSAQQFPDLHSELNLSSLELGDSALYFCASSVDGQGLPGNTIYFGEGSWLTVV.

J is TRBJ2-7 and V is TRBV4-1; D possibly uses TRBD1 or TRBD2 (5 bases each). This CDR3 is built from 14 residues. Between the trimmed V and J ends, which lost 2 bases and 7 bases, there was a span of 15 bases. Per germline, CDR1 MGHRA and CDR2 YSYEKL. As DNA, the CDR3 is TGCGCCAGCAGCCAAAACAGGTTTCGGGAAGAGCAGTACTTC. It translates to CASSQNRFREEQYF.

This sequence joins TRBV11-3 and TRBJ2-7; the D call may be TRBD1 or TRBD2 (5 bases each). Germline V gene sequence: CDR1 SGHNT, CDR2 YENEEA. V lost 1 base to trimming and J lost 5 bases, with 12 bases between them. The CDR3 has 14 amino acids. In nucleotides, the CDR3 is TGTGCCAGCAGCTTAGCAGGGAGAAGCGACGAGCAGTACTTC. Its protein is CASSLAGRSDEQYF.

The chain couples TRBV18 to TRBJ1-5; 8 bases map to TRBD1. After removal of 6 bases from V and 5 bases from J, the junction contained 6 bases not matched to a gene. Germline-derived CDR1 and CDR2 are KGHSH and LQKENI. The CDR3 spans 14 residues. CDR3 protein: CASSRQGKDQPQHF. DNA of the CDR3: TGTGCCAGCTCTCGACAGGGGAAGGATCAGCCCCAGCATTTT.

The genes are TRBV9 and TRBJ2-7; the match to TRBD2 covers 7 bases. Trimming took 2 bases from V and 0 from J; bases not matched to a gene: 5. The CDR3 totals 15 residues. CDR1 SGDLS and CDR2 YYNGEE come from the germline V gene. The CDR3 loop reads CASSVGGESSYEQYF. The CDR3 nucleotides are TGTGCCAGCAGCGTTGGGGGGGAGAGCTCCTACGAGCAGTACTTC.